This entry lists 22 T cell receptor beta chains sequenced from one sample in a study of technical replicates of blood from a few donors. Sequencing was performed with immunoSEQ multiplex PCR; in TCRdb, only in-frame clones are kept and a portion is missing. The data contain under 15,000 clones, approximately 96% of them singletons. Sample: PBMCs. The receptor source for this set is a human donor in good health.

V gene TRBV15 combines with J gene TRBJ1-5; D is unresolved. Germline CDR1 is LNHNV and CDR2 is YYDKDF (reference sequence). With 3 bases removed from V and 1 base from J, the gap between germline ends came to 10 bases. CDR3 length equals 15 residues. In nucleotides, the CDR3 is TGTGCCACCAGCAGGGAGGGTAACAGCAATCAGCCCCAGCATTTT. Protein: CATSREGNSNQPQHF.

This chain connects TRBV2 to TRBJ2-3, with 9 bases that match TRBD2. With 2 bases clipped from V and 8 bases from J, the junction kept 17 bases outside the gene matches. The CDR3 runs 18 residues. Germline V gene sequence: CDR1 SNHLY, CDR2 FYNNEI. This CDR3 is CASSEYGAGGLKVVTQYF. CDR3 DNA: TGTGCCAGCAGTGAATATGGAGCGGGAGGCCTAAAAGTCGTTACGCAGTATTTT.

V and J are TRBV30 and TRBJ1-1; TRBD1 matches 7 bases. CDR1 and CDR2 (germline): GTSNPN, SVGIG (reference sequence). Losses at the gene ends were 2 bases for V and 6 bases for J; bases not matched to a gene: 0. The CDR3 is 11 amino acids. CDR3 region: CAWSQGAEAFF. The CDR3 coding sequence is TGTGCCTGGAGTCAGGGGGCTGAAGCTTTCTTT.

This clone occurred once. V gene TRBV30 combines with J gene TRBJ1-3, with D uncertain. Per germline, CDR1 GTSNPN and CDR2 SVGIG (reference sequence). Trimming took 2 bases from V and 0 from J, leaving 5 bases between them. This CDR3 contains 13 residues. The DNA of the CDR3 is TGTGCCTGGAGTTCCCTCTCTGGAAACACCATATATTTT. The encoded protein is CAWSSLSGNTIYF.

This clone showed up just once. This rearrangement joins TRBV11-2 to TRBJ2-7; 14 bases are shared with TRBD2. CDR1 is SGHAT, CDR2 FQNNGV, per germline. CDR3 size: 14 residues. Trimming took 5 bases from V and 6 from J; bases not matched to a gene: 3. The CDR3 region has the DNA TGTGCCAGCAGCCGGGGACTAGCGGGAGTCGAGCAGTACTTC. Its protein is CASSRGLAGVEQYF. Drawing the rest from reference TRBV11-2 and TRBJ2-7, the complete variable domain is EAGVAQSPRYKIIEKRQSVAFWCNPISGHATLYWYQQILGQGPKLLIQFQNNGVVDDSQLPKDRFSAERLKGVDSTLKIQPAKLEDSAVYLCASSRGLAGVEQYFGPGTRLTVT.

This sequence joins TRBV12-2 and TRBJ1-2; the table's D call, TRBD1, was not checked against the DNA. TRBV12-2 is a pseudogene. There are 15 residues in the CDR3. CDR3 sequence (DNA): TGTGCAAGTCGCTTTGGCAGGCGAACTCTCTATGGCTACACCTTC. This encodes CASRFGRRTLYGYTF.

The chain combines TRBV6-5 with TRBJ2-5; no clear D. The CDR3 has 15 amino acids. Germline V gives CDR1 MNHEY, CDR2 SVGAGI. V lost 3 bases and J 1 base, leaving 12 bases between the germline ends. The CDR3 protein is CASSYGPGPQETQYF. CDR3 nucleotide sequence: TGTGCCAGCAGTTATGGGCCAGGCCCCCAAGAGACCCAGTACTTC.

This chain's CDR3 is CASSLSEAASRWASGYTF. The CDR3 DNA sequence: TGTGCCAGCAGTTTGTCCGAAGCAGCCTCCAGGTGGGCGTCGGGCTACACCTTC. The chain recombines TRBV28 with TRBJ1-2; the D is unclear. CDR3 length: 18 amino acids. Trimming removed 3 bases at V and 8 bases at J, with 28 bases between. Germline CDR1 is MDHEN and CDR2 is SYDVKM.

The rearrangement uses TRBV5-5 and TRBJ2-3; TRBD2 agrees at 9 bases. J was trimmed by 4 bases and V by 0 bases; bases with no gene match: 6. Germline V lookup: CDR1 SGHKS, CDR2 YYEKEE (reference sequence). The CDR3 runs 16 residues. In DNA form, the CDR3 reads TGTGCCAGCAGCTTGGGCGGGAGGGCCTCGGCAGATACGCAGTATTTT. Protein sequence: CASSLGGRASADTQYF.

This clone has just one count. The J gene is TRBJ2-3, the V gene TRBV7-6; tentative D call: TRBD2 (8 bases). This CDR3 region has 20 residues. V dropped 6 bases and J dropped 4 bases, with 32 bases sitting between them. Germline V gene lookup returns CDR1 SGHVS and CDR2 FNYEAQ. CDR3 region: CASRATGELREGDRADTQYF. The CDR3 coding sequence is TGTGCCAGCAGGGCAACAGGGGAGCTTCGGGAGGGAGACCGGGCAGATACGCAGTATTTT.

Notes on this clone: Other DNA sequences in this specimen translate into the identical CDR3. This chain uses TRBV6-4 with TRBJ2-1; 12 positions agree with TRBD2. Per germline, CDR1 MRHNA and CDR2 SNTAGT. This CDR3 region has 15 residues. Trimming took 0 bases from V and 6 from J; bases not matched to a gene: 0. CDR3 DNA: TGTGCCAGCAGTGACTCGACTAGCGGGAGCAATGAGCAGTTCTTC. Translation gives CASSDSTSGSNEQFF.

The V gene is TRBV10-2, the J gene TRBJ1-5; 9 nucleotides align to TRBD1. Germline V gives CDR1 WSHSY, CDR2 SAAADI. The J segment lost 5 bases and the V segment lost 8 bases, leaving 4 bases of the junction unmatched. The CDR3 spans 13 residues. The CDR3 sequence is CASQTGGDQPQHF. CDR3 in DNA: TGCGCCAGCCAAACAGGGGGCGATCAGCCCCAGCATTTT.

The J gene is TRBJ2-3, the V gene TRBV2, with TRBD2 matching over 9 bases. Looked up from germline, CDR1 is SNHLY and CDR2 is FYNNEI. This CDR3 contains 15 residues. Losses at the gene ends were 4 bases for V and 0 bases for J; bases not matched to a gene: 2. This chain's CDR3 is CASSVAGDSTDTQYF. CDR3 nucleotide sequence: TGTGCCAGCAGTGTAGCGGGAGATAGCACAGATACGCAGTATTTT. Based on the CDR3 plus reference TRBV2 and TRBJ2-3, the full variable domain is EPEVTQTPSHQVTQMGQEVILRCVPISNHLYFYWYRQILGQKVEFLVSFYNNEISEKSEIFDDQFSVERPDGSNFTLKIRSTKLEDSAMYFCASSVAGDSTDTQYFGPGTRLTVL.

This chain links TRBV7-6 with TRBJ2-1; 7 bases agree with TRBD2. Unmatched junction bases numbered 6, after V lost 4 bases and J lost 3 bases. The germline gives CDR1 SGHVS, CDR2 FNYEAQ. There are 15 residues in the CDR3. The CDR3: CASSSEAGSYNEQFF. The CDR3 DNA reads TGTGCCAGCAGCTCAGAAGCGGGAAGCTACAATGAGCAGTTCTTC.

The chain couples TRBV10-2 to TRBJ2-3; maybe TRBD2 (6 bases). The CDR3 extends over 11 amino acids. CDR1 and CDR2 (germline): WSHSY, SAAADI. V shed 11 bases and J shed 6 bases, with 12 bases lying between them. The CDR3 DNA reads as TGCGCCGCGGGGCCGGGGGATACGCAGTATTTT. It encodes CAAGPGDTQYF.

This chain connects TRBV2 to TRBJ2-5; 10 bases are shared with TRBD1. Unmatched junction bases numbered 14, after V lost 6 bases and J lost 1 base. Germline CDR1 SNHLY, CDR2 FYNNEI. The CDR3 is made up of 18 amino acids. The CDR3 nucleotides read TGTGCCAGCAGAACCGGGACAGGGGCGGTTAGTAGCCAAGAGACCCAGTACTTC. As protein: CASRTGTGAVSSQETQYF.

This chain uses TRBV9 with TRBJ1-1, with TRBD1 matching over 11 bases. J lost 7 bases, V lost 0 bases, and 8 bases had no gene match. CDR1 is SGDLS, CDR2 YYNGEE, per germline. This CDR3 has 16 amino acids. CDR3 DNA sequence: TGTGCCAGCAGCGTAGGGACAGGGGGCGGTGGGGTTGAAGCTTTCTTT. Translated, it gives CASSVGTGGGGVEAFF.

V usage is TRBV6-5 and J usage is TRBJ2-5; no firm D call. The germline V gene has CDR1 MNHEY and CDR2 SVGAGI. The CDR3 consists of 14 residues. V lost 3 bases to trimming and J lost 2 bases, with 10 bases between them. The CDR3 protein is CASSYTIRQETQYF. The CDR3 DNA reads TGTGCCAGCAGTTATACGATCAGACAAGAGACCCAGTACTTC.

A few counts support this clone. This chain links TRBV19 with TRBJ1-5; D is ambiguous. Looked up from germline, CDR1 is LNHDA and CDR2 is SQIVND (reference sequence). Between the trimmed V and J ends, which lost 6 bases and 4 bases, there was a span of 16 bases. The CDR3 loop spans 15 amino acids. For the CDR3, the DNA is TGTGCCAGTAGCTTCGCCATACAAATTAATCAGCCCCAGCATTTT. Translated, it gives CASSFAIQINQPQHF.

This chain connects TRBV6-5 to TRBJ2-6; D uncertain. Germline V gives CDR1 MNHEY, CDR2 SVGAGI. The CDR3 loop spans 13 amino acids. With 7 bases removed from V and 1 base from J, the gap between germline ends came to 5 bases. The CDR3 bases are TGTGCCAGCACACAGTCTGGGGCCAACGTCCTGACTTTC. Its protein is CASTQSGANVLTF.

This clone was recorded once. For the CDR3, the DNA is TGTGCCAGCAGACCTGTAGCGGGAGGTATTTCCTACGAGCAGTACTTC. Protein sequence: CASRPVAGGISYEQYF. This chain uses TRBV27 with TRBJ2-7, with 10 nucleotides matching TRBD2. Trimming at V came to 6 bases and at J to 1 base, leaving 9 bases not matched to a gene. This CDR3 spans 16 amino acids. Germline V gene sequence: CDR1 MNHEY, CDR2 SMNVEV (reference sequence).

The V gene is TRBV11-2, the J gene TRBJ2-1, with 13 bases aligning to TRBD2. The V and J ends lost 5 bases and 8 bases, in that order; junction bases with no gene match: 12. The V gene's germline CDR1 is SGHAT and CDR2 FQNNGV. The CDR3 is made up of 17 amino acids. CDR3 amino acids: CASSPLDGTSGDHEQFF. CDR3 in DNA: TGTGCCAGCAGCCCTTTGGACGGGACTAGCGGGGACCATGAGCAGTTCTTC.